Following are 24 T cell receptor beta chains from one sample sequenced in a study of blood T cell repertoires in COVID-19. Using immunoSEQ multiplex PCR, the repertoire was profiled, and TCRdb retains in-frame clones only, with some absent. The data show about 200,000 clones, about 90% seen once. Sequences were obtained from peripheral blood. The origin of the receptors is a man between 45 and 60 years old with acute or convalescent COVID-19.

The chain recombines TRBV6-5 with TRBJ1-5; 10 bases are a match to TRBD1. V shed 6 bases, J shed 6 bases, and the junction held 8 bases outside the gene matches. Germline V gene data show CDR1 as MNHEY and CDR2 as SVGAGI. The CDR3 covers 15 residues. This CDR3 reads CASSPKGTGVQPQHF. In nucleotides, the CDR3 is TGTGCCAGCAGCCCCAAGGGGACAGGGGTTCAGCCCCAGCATTTT.

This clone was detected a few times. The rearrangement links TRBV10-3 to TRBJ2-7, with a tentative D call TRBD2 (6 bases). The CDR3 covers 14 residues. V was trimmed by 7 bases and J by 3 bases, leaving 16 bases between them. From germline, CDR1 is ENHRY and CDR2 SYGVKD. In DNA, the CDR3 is TGTGCCATCACCAAAGAGGAGGGCGGCTACGAGCAGTACTTC. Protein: CAITKEEGGYEQYF.

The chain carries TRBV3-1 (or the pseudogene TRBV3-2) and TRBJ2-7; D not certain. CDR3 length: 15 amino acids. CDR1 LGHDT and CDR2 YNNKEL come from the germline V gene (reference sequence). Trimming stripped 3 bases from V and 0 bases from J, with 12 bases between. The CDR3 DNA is TGTGCCAGCAGCCAGACGTATACAGCCTCCTACGAGCAGTACTTC. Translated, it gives CASSQTYTASYEQYF.

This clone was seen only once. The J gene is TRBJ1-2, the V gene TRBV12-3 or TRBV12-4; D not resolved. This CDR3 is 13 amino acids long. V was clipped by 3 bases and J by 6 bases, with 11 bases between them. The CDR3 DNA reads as TGTGCCAGCAGTTTTTCGGGTAGGCATGGCTACACCTTC. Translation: CASSFSGRHGYTF.

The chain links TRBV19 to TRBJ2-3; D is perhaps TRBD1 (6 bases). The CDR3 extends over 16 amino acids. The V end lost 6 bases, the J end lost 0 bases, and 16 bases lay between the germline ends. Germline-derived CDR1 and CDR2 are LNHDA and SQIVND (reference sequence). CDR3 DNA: TGTGCCAGTAGCCCCCCAGGGGCGATTAGCACAGATACGCAGTATTTT. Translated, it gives CASSPPGAISTDTQYF.

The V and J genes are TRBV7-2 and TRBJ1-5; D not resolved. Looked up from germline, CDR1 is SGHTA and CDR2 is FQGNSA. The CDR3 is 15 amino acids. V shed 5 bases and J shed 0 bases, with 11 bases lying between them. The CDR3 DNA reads TGTGCCAGCAGCGCCGGTTCTTCTAGCAATCAGCCCCAGCATTTT. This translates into CASSAGSSSNQPQHF.

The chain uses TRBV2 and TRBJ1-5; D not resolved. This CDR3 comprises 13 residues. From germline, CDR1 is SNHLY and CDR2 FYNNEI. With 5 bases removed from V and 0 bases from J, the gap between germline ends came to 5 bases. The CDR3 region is CASSPDSNQPQHF. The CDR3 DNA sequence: TGTGCCAGCAGTCCAGATAGCAATCAGCCCCAGCATTTT.

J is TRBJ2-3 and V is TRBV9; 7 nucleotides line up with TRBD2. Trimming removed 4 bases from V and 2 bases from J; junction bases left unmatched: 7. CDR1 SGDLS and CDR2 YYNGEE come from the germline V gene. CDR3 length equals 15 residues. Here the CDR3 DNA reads TGTGCCAGCAGCCCCCGGGACTACCCCACAGATACGCAGTATTTT. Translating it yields CASSPRDYPTDTQYF. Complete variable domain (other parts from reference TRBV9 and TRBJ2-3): DSGVTQTPKHLITATGQRVTLRCSPRSGDLSVYWYQQSLDQGLQFLIQYYNGEERAKGNILERFSAQQFPDLHSELNLSSLELGDSALYFCASSPRDYPTDTQYFGPGTRLTVL.

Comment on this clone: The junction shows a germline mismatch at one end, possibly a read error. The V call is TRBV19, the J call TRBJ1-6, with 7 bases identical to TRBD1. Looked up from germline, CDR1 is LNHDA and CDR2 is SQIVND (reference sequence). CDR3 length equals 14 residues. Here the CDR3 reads CASSRTGDNSPLHF. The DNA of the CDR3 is TGTGCCAGTAGTAGGACAGGAGATAATTCGCCCCTCCACTTT.

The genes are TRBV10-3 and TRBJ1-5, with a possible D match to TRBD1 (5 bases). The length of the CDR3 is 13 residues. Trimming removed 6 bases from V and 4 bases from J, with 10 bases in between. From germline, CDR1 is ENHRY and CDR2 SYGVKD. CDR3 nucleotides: TGTGCCATCAGACCACAGGAAAATCAGCCCCAGCATTTT. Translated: CAIRPQENQPQHF.

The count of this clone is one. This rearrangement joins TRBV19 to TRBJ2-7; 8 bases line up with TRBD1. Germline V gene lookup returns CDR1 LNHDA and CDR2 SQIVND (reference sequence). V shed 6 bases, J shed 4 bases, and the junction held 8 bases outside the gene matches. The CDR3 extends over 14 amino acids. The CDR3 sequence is CASSTTGGRYEQYF. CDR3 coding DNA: TGTGCCAGTAGCACAACAGGGGGTCGTTACGAGCAGTACTTC.

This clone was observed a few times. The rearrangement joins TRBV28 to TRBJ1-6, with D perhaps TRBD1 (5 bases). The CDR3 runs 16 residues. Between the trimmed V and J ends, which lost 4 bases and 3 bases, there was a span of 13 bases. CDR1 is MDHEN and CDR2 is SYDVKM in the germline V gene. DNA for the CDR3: TGTGCCAGCAGTTCGACAGCCAACTTCTATAATTCACCCCTCCACTTT. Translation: CASSSTANFYNSPLHF.

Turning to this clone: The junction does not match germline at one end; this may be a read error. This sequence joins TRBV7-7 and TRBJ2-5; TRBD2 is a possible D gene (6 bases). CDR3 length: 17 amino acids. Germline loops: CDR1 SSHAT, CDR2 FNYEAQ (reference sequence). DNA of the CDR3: TGTGCTAGCAGCCCCACCAGCGGAGGGACGGGCCAAGAGACCCAGTACTTC. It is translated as CASSPTSGGTGQETQYF.

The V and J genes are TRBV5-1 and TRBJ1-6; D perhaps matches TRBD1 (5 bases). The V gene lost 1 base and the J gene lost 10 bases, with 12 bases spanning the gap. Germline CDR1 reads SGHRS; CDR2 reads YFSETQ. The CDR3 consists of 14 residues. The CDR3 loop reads CASSLSGGYSPLHF. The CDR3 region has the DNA TGCGCCAGCAGCTTGTCGGGGGGGTACTCACCCCTCCACTTT.

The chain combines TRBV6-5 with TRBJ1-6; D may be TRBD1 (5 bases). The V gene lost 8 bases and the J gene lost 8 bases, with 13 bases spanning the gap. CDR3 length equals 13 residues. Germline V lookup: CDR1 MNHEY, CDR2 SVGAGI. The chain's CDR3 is CASSGREDSPLHF. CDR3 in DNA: TGTGCCAGCTCGGGCAGGGAGGATTCACCCCTCCACTTT.

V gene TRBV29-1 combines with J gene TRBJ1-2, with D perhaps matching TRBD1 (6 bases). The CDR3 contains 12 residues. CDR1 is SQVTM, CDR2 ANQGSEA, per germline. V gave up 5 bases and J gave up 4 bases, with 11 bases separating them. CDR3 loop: CSVRTEGYGYTF. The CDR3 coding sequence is TGCAGCGTTAGGACAGAGGGCTATGGCTACACCTTC.

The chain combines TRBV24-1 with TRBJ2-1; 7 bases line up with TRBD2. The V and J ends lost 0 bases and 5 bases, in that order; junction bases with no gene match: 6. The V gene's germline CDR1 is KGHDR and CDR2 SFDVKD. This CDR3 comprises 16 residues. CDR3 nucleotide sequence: TGTGCCACCAGTGATTTGAAGCGGGGAGCAAACAATGAGCAGTTCTTC. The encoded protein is CATSDLKRGANNEQFF.

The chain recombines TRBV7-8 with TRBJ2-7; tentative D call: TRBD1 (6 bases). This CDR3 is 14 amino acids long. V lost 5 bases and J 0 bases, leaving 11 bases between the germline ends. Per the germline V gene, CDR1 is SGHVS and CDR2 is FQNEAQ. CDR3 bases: TGTGCCAGCAGCCTCCGAGGGGGCTCCTACGAGCAGTACTTC. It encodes CASSLRGGSYEQYF.

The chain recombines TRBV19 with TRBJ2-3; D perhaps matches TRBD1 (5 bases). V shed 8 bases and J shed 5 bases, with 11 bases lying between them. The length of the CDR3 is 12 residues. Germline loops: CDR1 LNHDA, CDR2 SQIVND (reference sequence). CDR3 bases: TGTGCCAGTCTGGTAGGGGAAGATACGCAGTATTTT. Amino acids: CASLVGEDTQYF. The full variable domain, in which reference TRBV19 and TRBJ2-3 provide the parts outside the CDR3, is DGGITQSPKYLFRKEGQNVTLSCEQNLNHDAMYWYRQDPGQGLRLIYYSQIVNDFQKGDIAEGYSVSREKKESFPLTVTSAQKNPTAFYLCASLVGEDTQYFGPGTRLTVL.

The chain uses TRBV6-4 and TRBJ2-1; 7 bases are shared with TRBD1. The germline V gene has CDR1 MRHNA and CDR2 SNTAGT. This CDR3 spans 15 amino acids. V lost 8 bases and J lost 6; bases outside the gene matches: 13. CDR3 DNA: TGTGCCAGCGCTCGGGACAGCGTGGGCCCCAATGAGCAGTTCTTC. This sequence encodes CASARDSVGPNEQFF.

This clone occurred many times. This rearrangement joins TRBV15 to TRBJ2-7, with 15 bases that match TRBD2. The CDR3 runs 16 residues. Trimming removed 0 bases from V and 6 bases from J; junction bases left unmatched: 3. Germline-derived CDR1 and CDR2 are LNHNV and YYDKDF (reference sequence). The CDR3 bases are TGTGCCACCAGCAGAGAGGGACTAGCGGGAGGTTCCGAGCAGTACTTC. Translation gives CATSREGLAGGSEQYF.

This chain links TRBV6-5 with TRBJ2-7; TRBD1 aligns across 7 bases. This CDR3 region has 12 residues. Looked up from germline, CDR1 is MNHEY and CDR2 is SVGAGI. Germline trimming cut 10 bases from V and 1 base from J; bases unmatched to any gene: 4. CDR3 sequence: CATRQGSYEQYV. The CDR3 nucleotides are TGTGCCACCCGACAGGGATCCTACGAGCAGTACGTC.

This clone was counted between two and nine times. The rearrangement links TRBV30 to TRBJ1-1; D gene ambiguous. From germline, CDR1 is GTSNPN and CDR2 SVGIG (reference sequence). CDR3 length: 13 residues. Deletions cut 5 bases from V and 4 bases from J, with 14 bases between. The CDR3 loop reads CAWSQFEGTEAFF. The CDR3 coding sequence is TGTGCCTGGTCCCAATTCGAGGGCACTGAAGCTTTCTTT.

The CDR3 protein is CAINRRNENTIYF. The CDR3 DNA reads TGTGCCATCAACCGGCGGAACGAAAACACCATATATTTT. The J gene is TRBJ1-3, the V gene TRBV10-3; D remains unclear. CDR3 length: 13 residues. Trimming took off 7 bases at V and 6 bases at J, with 13 bases between the two ends. Looked up from germline, CDR1 is ENHRY and CDR2 is SYGVKD.